This T cell receptor (beta chain) derives from a study of cytomegalovirus exposure and HLA in healthy donors. Overall study results and limits: A missense variant in DCLRE1C was later tied to TCR beta V- and J-gene trimming. The likely explanation for a cluster of highly shared sequence variants was sequencing artifact.

Healthy individuals who donated bone marrow served as the donors. Unrecorded immune exposures were likely, despite nominal health at sampling. Vbeta (60) and Jbeta (13) primers were used in the PCR. Repertoires were generated with immunoSEQ multiplex PCR, while TCRdb's copy carries only in-frame clones and drops some. The table has 95,000 to 150,000 clones, around three quarters seen once. Note on this clone: Antigen: not known.

The V gene's germline CDR1 is MDHEN and CDR2 SYDVKM. This CDR3 contains 15 residues. V lost 7 bases and J lost 7, with 17 bases in between. The sample was PBMCs. The J gene is TRBJ1-6, the V gene TRBV28; weak D call: TRBD1 (5 bases). The TCR was taken from a woman between 35 and 50 years old in good health and CMV-seronegative. The CDR3 DNA follows: TGTGCCAGCACGCACCGGGGGTTGCCCAATTCACCCCTCCACTTT. This translates into CASTHRGLPNSPLHF.